What follows are 19 T cell receptor beta chains derived from one specimen sequenced in a study of long-term antiretroviral therapy in people with HIV. An immunoSEQ assay, version v3.0, was performed at survey level. Using immunoSEQ multiplex PCR, the repertoire was profiled, and TCRdb retains in-frame clones only, with some absent. The table lists 25,000 or so clones, about 77% of them singletons. The source was unsorted PBMCs, collected 1.5 years before starting antiretroviral therapy. These receptors were obtained from a man aged 18 to 30 with HIV.

This clone is labeled as medium-sized (0.01 to 0.1%). The chain combines TRBV19 with TRBJ1-1; D possibly corresponds to TRBD1 (6 bases). Trimming removed 5 bases from V and 1 base from J, with 8 bases in between. The CDR3 has 13 amino acids. Germline loops: CDR1 LNHDA, CDR2 SQIVND (reference sequence). This chain's CDR3 is CASSWTENTEAFF. As DNA, the CDR3 is TGTGCCAGTAGTTGGACAGAGAACACTGAAGCTTTCTTT.

V gene TRBV5-1 combines with J gene TRBJ2-2, with 11 positions matching TRBD2. The CDR3 has 15 residues. Looked up from germline, CDR1 is SGHRS and CDR2 is YFSETQ. V gave up 8 bases and J gave up 6 bases; unmatched junction bases: 9. CDR3 sequence: CASEPGLAVSGELFF. CDR3 in DNA: TGCGCCAGTGAACCGGGACTAGCGGTCTCCGGGGAGCTGTTTTTT.

The CDR3: CASSYRGSYQETQYF. DNA for the CDR3: TGTGCCAGCAGCTACAGGGGATCGTACCAAGAGACCCAGTACTTC. The rearrangement uses TRBV7-9 and TRBJ2-5; 7 bases map to TRBD1. The J segment lost 0 bases and the V segment lost 4 bases, leaving 5 bases of the junction unmatched. The CDR3 contains 15 residues. The V gene's germline CDR1 is SEHNR and CDR2 FQNEAQ (reference sequence).

The chain joins TRBV6-5 to TRBJ1-3; 7 nucleotides align to TRBD1. V was pared by 4 bases and J by 0 bases, with 0 bases of the junction left unmatched. Germline CDR1 and CDR2: MNHEY and SVGAGI. The CDR3 is 14 amino acids. The CDR3 sequence: CASSWDSSGNTIYF. DNA of the CDR3: TGTGCCAGCAGTTGGGACAGCTCTGGAAACACCATATATTTT.

The chain recombines TRBV14 with TRBJ1-2; TRBD1 matches 9 bases. Trimming removed 2 bases from V and 6 bases from J; junction bases left unmatched: 4. Looked up from germline, CDR1 is SGHDN and CDR2 is FVKESK. The CDR3 length is 14 residues. CDR3 protein: CASSQIQGANGYTF. Written as DNA, the CDR3 is TGTGCCAGCAGCCAAATACAGGGGGCCAATGGCTACACCTTC.

V is TRBV7-2 and J is TRBJ2-1; D not resolved. Germline-derived CDR1 and CDR2 are SGHTA and FQGNSA. This CDR3 has 15 residues. With 0 bases removed from V and 9 bases from J, the gap between germline ends came to 15 bases. The DNA for the CDR3 is TGTGCCAGCAGCTTAGCGGTAGGAACCTCTGGTGAGCAGTTCTTC. Translation gives CASSLAVGTSGEQFF.

The J gene is TRBJ2-7, the V gene TRBV5-1, with 8 positions matching TRBD1. Germline assignment: CDR1 SGHRS and CDR2 YFSETQ. This CDR3 comprises 13 residues. The V segment lost 5 bases and the J segment 5 bases; nucleotides outside the gene matches: 6. The CDR3 reads CASRGQGAHEQYF. The DNA of the CDR3 is TGCGCCAGCAGGGGGCAGGGGGCCCACGAGCAGTACTTC.

The chain links TRBV27 to TRBJ2-7; tentatively, D is TRBD1 or TRBD2 (5 bases each). This CDR3 is 18 amino acids long. Between the trimmed V and J ends, which lost 3 bases and 0 bases, there was a span of 21 bases. Germline-derived CDR1 and CDR2 are MNHEY and SMNVEV (reference sequence). For the CDR3, the DNA is TGTGCCAGCAGTTTGGGGCAGGGATACGGACTGGGCTCCTACGAGCAGTACTTC. Residues: CASSLGQGYGLGSYEQYF.

The rearrangement links TRBV4-2 to TRBJ1-6, with D hard to call. The CDR3 is 16 residues long. The V and J ends lost 0 bases and 5 bases respectively, with 11 bases between them. Germline V lookup: CDR1 LGHNA, CDR2 YNFKEQ. The CDR3 DNA follows: TGTGCCAGCAGCCAAGATTACGGAAACGATAATTCACCCCTCCACTTT. This gives the protein CASSQDYGNDNSPLHF.

The gene calls are TRBV27 and TRBJ1-5, with a possible D match to TRBD1 (5 bases). The CDR3 runs 16 residues. The V gene's germline CDR1 is MNHEY and CDR2 SMNVEV (reference sequence). V was cut by 0 bases and J by 2 bases, with 11 bases left in between. CDR3 loop: CASSLSPGGGNQPQHF. In DNA, the CDR3 is TGTGCCAGCAGTTTATCCCCGGGGGGAGGCAATCAGCCCCAGCATTTT.

This clone was observed a few times. The chain has TRBV4-1 and TRBJ1-2, with D tentatively TRBD1 (5 bases). This CDR3 region has 16 residues. The germline V and J ends were trimmed by 4 bases and 0 bases, with 15 bases remaining between them. Germline V CDR1 and CDR2: MGHRA, YSYEKL. CDR3 bases: TGCGCCAGCAGCCTCAATCCCAGGGCAGCTAACTATGGCTACACCTTC. Translating gives CASSLNPRAANYGYTF.

The chain couples TRBV27 to TRBJ2-7; D tentatively fits TRBD1 or TRBD2 (5 bases each). The CDR3 runs 14 residues. V was pared by 5 bases and J by 2 bases, with 13 bases between. CDR1 is MNHEY and CDR2 is SMNVEV in the germline V gene (reference sequence). The CDR3 region has the DNA TGTGCCAGCAGTCCATCCGGGACCCCCTACGAGCAGTACTTC. As protein: CASSPSGTPYEQYF.

This rearrangement joins TRBV19 to TRBJ1-2; 9 nucleotides match TRBD1. The CDR3 covers 17 residues. Germline lookup yields CDR1 LNHDA and CDR2 SQIVND (reference sequence). The J segment lost 2 bases and the V segment lost 7 bases, leaving 14 bases of the junction unmatched. This CDR3 is CASTASGIGTGNYGYTF. CDR3 DNA: TGTGCCAGTACGGCTTCAGGGATCGGGACAGGGAACTATGGCTACACCTTC. The variable domain in full, completed from reference TRBV19 and TRBJ1-2, reads DGGITQSPKYLFRKEGQNVTLSCEQNLNHDAMYWYRQDPGQGLRLIYYSQIVNDFQKGDIAEGYSVSREKKESFPLTVTSAQKNPTAFYLCASTASGIGTGNYGYTFGSGTRLTVV.

This rearrangement joins TRBV9 to TRBJ2-2; TRBD2 matches 13 bases. Germline assignment: CDR1 SGDLS and CDR2 YYNGEE. The CDR3 consists of 15 residues. V gave up 3 bases and J gave up 7 bases; unmatched junction bases: 3. This chain's CDR3 is CASSAGLAGNGELFF. For the CDR3, the DNA is TGTGCCAGCAGCGCGGGACTAGCGGGGAACGGGGAGCTGTTTTTT.

As for this clone: At one end the junction does not follow the germline gene, possibly because of a read error. The rearrangement links TRBV29-1 to TRBJ2-7, with 7 bases that match TRBD1. This CDR3 has 12 residues. From germline, CDR1 is SQVTM and CDR2 ANQGSEA. CDR3 in DNA: TGCAGCGTTGAAGACTTAAACGGGACAGCTGACTTC. It translates to CSVEDLNGTADF.

A few counts support this clone. The V call is TRBV7-9, the J call TRBJ2-7; D possibly corresponds to TRBD2 (5 bases). CDR1 is SEHNR and CDR2 is FQNEAQ in the germline V gene (reference sequence). V dropped 5 bases and J dropped 7 bases, with 18 bases sitting between them. The CDR3 spans 14 residues. The CDR3 spells CASSPAAVTGEQYF. The CDR3 DNA sequence: TGTGCCAGCAGCCCAGCGGCCGTCACGGGGGAGCAGTACTTC.

The V gene is TRBV2, the J gene TRBJ1-2, with 8 bases identical to TRBD1. With 6 bases clipped from V and 7 bases from J, the junction kept 13 bases outside the gene matches. Germline CDR1 is SNHLY and CDR2 is FYNNEI. The CDR3 has 15 amino acids. CDR3 bases: TGTGCCAGCAGCGAGTCAGGGGGCTTCCATCCTGGCTACACCTTC. Translation gives CASSESGGFHPGYTF. Full variable domain (missing parts from reference TRBV2 and TRBJ1-2): EPEVTQTPSHQVTQMGQEVILRCVPISNHLYFYWYRQILGQKVEFLVSFYNNEISEKSEIFDDQFSVERPDGSNFTLKIRSTKLEDSAMYFCASSESGGFHPGYTFGSGTRLTVV.

V usage is TRBV6-6 and J usage is TRBJ1-2; D is perhaps TRBD1 (5 bases). Between the trimmed V and J ends, which lost 5 bases and 8 bases, there was a span of 21 bases. The CDR3 has 15 amino acids. Germline V CDR1 and CDR2: MNHNY, SVGAGI (reference sequence). The CDR3 reads CASSQAGGGRDGYTF. The CDR3 nucleotides are TGTGCCAGCAGTCAGGCCGGGGGAGGGAGGGACGGCTACACCTTC.

This clone came up a few times. This chain uses TRBV29-1 with TRBJ1-1; 7 bases are a match to TRBD1. The CDR3 has 12 amino acids. In germline, CDR1 is SQVTM, CDR2 ANQGSEA. The V and J ends lost 5 bases and 8 bases, in that order; junction bases with no gene match: 8. The CDR3, as DNA: TGCAGCGTTTTGGGCCCGACAGGGGAAGCTTTCTTT. Amino acid sequence: CSVLGPTGEAFF.